This entry concerns a single T cell receptor (beta chain). The data belong to a study of blood T cell repertoires in COVID-19. Profiled with immunoSEQ multiplex PCR; TCRdb holds only in-frame clones, not every one. This table has 250,000 or so clones, roughly 84% appearing once. Trimming took 6 bases from V and 1 from J; bases not matched to a gene: 10. Germline V CDR1 and CDR2: SGHAT, FQDESV (reference sequence). There are 16 residues in the CDR3. Source material: peripheral blood. The chain joins TRBV11-1 to TRBJ2-5, with 8 bases identical to TRBD2. The source of this sequence is a woman between 35 and 50 years old who had recovered from COVID-19. CDR3 residues: CASSLSGTRVQETQYF. The CDR3 DNA reads as TGTGCCAGCAGTTTGTCCGGGACTAGGGTCCAAGAGACCCAGTACTTC.